The 9 T cell receptor beta chains in this list originate from one sample, sequenced in a study of cytomegalovirus exposure and HLA in healthy donors. PCR involved 60 Vbeta and 13 Jbeta primers. Sequencing used immunoSEQ multiplex PCR; TCRdb keeps in-frame clones, though not all of them. The sample contains approximately 140,000 clones, 76% of which appear only once. The sample consisted of PBMCs. These receptors originate from a man between 18 and 29 years old in good health and CMV-seronegative.

This chain joins TRBV27 and TRBJ2-7, with TRBD1 matching 12 bases. CDR1 and CDR2 (germline): MNHEY, SMNVEV (reference sequence). The CDR3 runs 18 residues. Trimming removed 7 bases from V and 2 bases from J; junction bases left unmatched: 15. In DNA, the CDR3 is TGTGCCAGCAACTCCGGGACAGGGGGCGCGCGGTACCCCTACGAGCAGTACTTC. This sequence encodes CASNSGTGGARYPYEQYF.

Comment on this clone: The identical CDR3 is also encoded by other nucleotide sequences in the sample. This rearrangement joins TRBV19 to TRBJ1-1; TRBD1 aligns across 8 bases. CDR1 and CDR2 (germline): LNHDA, SQIVND (reference sequence). V dropped 9 bases and J dropped 3; count of bases not matched to a gene: 3. The CDR3 totals 12 residues. CDR3 sequence (DNA): TGTGCCAGCAAGGACAGGGACACTGAAGCTTTCTTT. It encodes CASKDRDTEAFF.

The chain has TRBV19 and TRBJ2-3, with 9 bases lining up with TRBD2. Germline CDR1 reads LNHDA; CDR2 reads SQIVND (reference sequence). The CDR3 is 14 residues long. The V segment lost 5 bases and the J segment 1 base; nucleotides outside the gene matches: 1. The CDR3 region is CASSSSGGTDTQYF. For the CDR3, the DNA is TGTGCCAGTAGTTCTAGCGGGGGCACAGATACGCAGTATTTT.

The sample holds one count of this clone. The chain couples TRBV7-9 to TRBJ1-4, with 7 bases matching TRBD1. The CDR3 runs 15 residues. Germline CDR1 is SEHNR and CDR2 is FQNEAQ (reference sequence). After removal of 5 bases from V and 4 bases from J, the junction contained 7 bases not matched to a gene. CDR3: CASSPGTALNEKLFF. The CDR3 DNA reads TGTGCCAGCAGCCCCGGGACAGCCCTTAATGAAAAACTGTTTTTT. The full variable domain, with the rest looked up from reference TRBV7-9 and TRBJ1-4, is DTGVSQNPRHKITKRGQNVTFRCDPISEHNRLYWYRQTLGQGPEFLTYFQNEAQLEKSRLLSDRFSAERPKGSFSTLEIQRTEQGDSAMYLCASSPGTALNEKLFFGSGTQLSVL.

V usage is TRBV2 and J usage is TRBJ1-5; maybe TRBD1 (5 bases). This CDR3 comprises 12 residues. Germline V gene data show CDR1 as SNHLY and CDR2 as FYNNEI. V was clipped by 6 bases and J by 5 bases, with 8 bases between them. The CDR3 spells CASRGEDQPQHF. The CDR3 DNA follows: TGTGCCAGCAGAGGGGAGGATCAGCCCCAGCATTTT.

The chain employs TRBV6-1 and TRBJ2-3, with TRBD1 identical over 9 bases. Looked up from germline, CDR1 is MNHNS and CDR2 is SASEGT. The V gene end was trimmed by 5 bases and the J gene end by 3 bases; junction bases not matched to a gene: 6. CDR3 size: 15 residues. In nucleotides, the CDR3 is TGTGCCAGCAGTCCGGGACAGGGACTTACAGATACGCAGTATTTT. It specifies CASSPGQGLTDTQYF.

The chain couples TRBV15 to TRBJ2-7; D possibly corresponds to TRBD1 (5 bases). Germline CDR1 LNHNV, CDR2 YYDKDF (reference sequence). Deletions cut 2 bases from V and 7 bases from J, with 12 bases between. This CDR3 is built from 13 residues. CDR3 nucleotide sequence: TGTGCCACCAGCAGACAGGGTTTGGTAGAGCAGTACTTC. Translated, it gives CATSRQGLVEQYF. The whole variable domain, filled in from reference TRBV15 and TRBJ2-7, reads DAMVIQNPRYQVTQFGKPVTLSCSQTLNHNVMYWYQQKSSQAPKLLFHYYDKDFNNEADTPDNFQSRRPNTSFCFLDIRSPGLGDTAMYLCATSRQGLVEQYFGPGTRLTVT.

The chain is built from TRBV7-3 and TRBJ2-7; unclear D gene. V lost 2 bases to trimming and J lost 1 base, with 9 bases between them. Per germline, CDR1 SGHTA and CDR2 FQGTGA. This CDR3 is built from 14 residues. The CDR3 loop is CASSLGTTSYEQYF. The CDR3 nucleotides are TGTGCCAGCAGCTTAGGTACCACATCCTACGAGCAGTACTTC.

The table lists this clone with a few counts. The genes are TRBV7-9 and TRBJ1-2; D is uncertain. The CDR3 is 14 amino acids. In germline, CDR1 is SEHNR, CDR2 FQNEAQ (reference sequence). Between the trimmed V and J ends, which lost 5 bases and 7 bases, there was a span of 17 bases. The CDR3 bases are TGTGCCAGCAGCGGCAGAACCGTCGCGGCTGGCTACACCTTC. Encoded protein: CASSGRTVAAGYTF. Complete variable domain (other parts from reference TRBV7-9 and TRBJ1-2): DTGVSQNPRHKITKRGQNVTFRCDPISEHNRLYWYRQTLGQGPEFLTYFQNEAQLEKSRLLSDRFSAERPKGSFSTLEIQRTEQGDSAMYLCASSGRTVAAGYTFGSGTRLTVV.